This is a list of T cell receptor beta chains from one sample in a study of T-cell reconstitution after alpha-beta-depleted transplantation in children. Each CDR3 protein gets one entry after TCRdb re-called the PCR reads with MiXCR. The data show around 76,000 distinct CDR3 sequences, about a sixth seen once. The sequenced sample was PBMCs, mostly from graft donor cells, obtained 360 days after TCRalphabeta/CD19-depleted stem cell transplant. These receptors originate from a male patient aged 2-9 years who had a stem cell transplant for acute lymphoblastic leukemia, so the T cells may come from the graft donor. Both conserved end residues are part of each CDR3. A D gene is named only where the DNA matches it firmly. For some rows the clone size is stated as once, few or many, or as a class when expanded; others skip it.

D: NA
length: 14
V: TRBV2
size: NA
J: TRBJ1-2
DNA: TGTGCCAGCAGTGGGGGGTTCCTTAACTATGGCTACACCTTC
CDR3: CASSGGFLNYGYTF

D: NA
length: 15
V: TRBV7-9
size: NA
J: TRBJ1-5
DNA: TGTGCCAGCAGCTTAGGGACAGCCAGCAATCAGCCCCAGCATTTT
CDR3: CASSLGTASNQPQHF

D: NA
length: 15
V: TRBV11-1
size: NA
J: TRBJ2-7
DNA: TGTGCCAGCAGCTTAAGTCGGGAGAATGTAAACGAGCAGTACTTC
CDR3: CASSLSRENVNEQYF

D: NA
length: 12
V: TRBV18
size: few
J: TRBJ2-5
DNA: TGTGCCAGCTCAGGACACCAAGAGACCCAGTACTTC
CDR3: CASSGHQETQYF

D: NA
length: 15
V: TRBV4-1
size: few
J: TRBJ2-2
DNA: TGCGCCAGCAGCCAGTTCCGGGCTAACACCGGGGAGCTGTTTTTT
CDR3: CASSQFRANTGELFF

D: NA
length: 16
V: TRBV7-9
size: NA
J: TRBJ2-1
DNA: TGTGCCAGCAGCAACCGGGACTCGAGCTCCTACAATGAGCAGTTCTTC
CDR3: CASSNRDSSSYNEQFF

D: NA
length: 14
V: TRBV4-1
size: NA
J: TRBJ1-5
DNA: TGCGCCAGCAGCCTGTCGCCCGGGGATCAGCCCCAGCATTTT
CDR3: CASSLSPGDQPQHF

D: NA
length: 14
V: TRBV7-2
size: NA
J: TRBJ2-1
DNA: TGTGCCAGCAGCTTAGGGGGATTTTGGAATGAGCAGTTCTTC
CDR3: CASSLGGFWNEQFF

D: NA
length: 14
V: TRBV10-3
size: NA
J: TRBJ2-7
DNA: TGTGCCACCTCTCCCGGGACACAGACCTACGAGCAGTACTTC
CDR3: CATSPGTQTYEQYF

D: NA
length: 14
V: TRBV7-2
size: few
J: TRBJ2-1
DNA: TGTGCCAGCAGCCGGAAGACTGGGGACAATGAGCAGTTCTTC
CDR3: CASSRKTGDNEQFF

D: NA
length: 19
V: TRBV11-1
size: few
J: TRBJ2-1
DNA: TGTGCCAGCAGCCCCCTCACCTTGACCCGGAGTAGCTCCTACAATGAGCAGTTCTTC
CDR3: CASSPLTLTRSSSYNEQFF

D: TRBD1
length: 15
V: TRBV6-2/TRBV6-3
size: few
J: TRBJ2-3
DNA: TGTGCCAGCAGTTCCTTCGGACAGGGACGGGATACGCAGTATTTT
CDR3: CASSSFGQGRDTQYF

D: TRBD2
length: 17
V: TRBV5-1
size: NA
J: TRBJ2-3
DNA: TGCGCCAGCAGCTTGGCCCCATCGGGAGGGCCCGGAGATACGCAGTATTTT
CDR3: CASSLAPSGGPGDTQYF

D: TRBD1
length: 12
V: TRBV11-3
size: few
J: TRBJ2-7
DNA: TGTGCCAGCCGCCAGGGGGCATACGAGCAGTACTTC
CDR3: CASRQGAYEQYF

D: NA
length: 12
V: TRBV5-1
size: NA
J: TRBJ1-3
DNA: TGCGCCAGCAGTCCGCCGGGGAACACCATATATTTT
CDR3: CASSPPGNTIYF

D: NA
length: 15
V: TRBV11-3
size: NA
J: TRBJ2-3
DNA: TGTGCCAGCAGCCTCGGAATCCTTAGCACAGATACGCAGTATTTT
CDR3: CASSLGILSTDTQYF

D: NA
length: 15
V: TRBV20-1
size: many
J: TRBJ2-7
DNA: TGCAGTGCTAGCAGGGCAGGGAAAAGCTACCGGGAGCAGTACTTC
CDR3: CSASRAGKSYREQYF

D: TRBD2
length: 15
V: TRBV12-3/TRBV12-4
size: NA
J: TRBJ2-1
DNA: TGTGCCAGCACGCGGGAGTCCCCCCTTTACAATGAGCAGTTCTTC
CDR3: CASTRESPLYNEQFF

D: NA
length: 12
V: TRBV10-3
size: few
J: TRBJ2-1
DNA: TGTGCCATCAGGGGGGACTTCAATGAGCAGTTCTTC
CDR3: CAIRGDFNEQFF

D: TRBD1
length: 15
V: TRBV20-1
size: NA
J: TRBJ2-7
DNA: TGCAGTGCTAATATTTTGACAGGGGCGGCCTACGAGCAGTACTTC
CDR3: CSANILTGAAYEQYF

D: NA
length: 14
V: TRBV24-1
size: NA
J: TRBJ2-3
DNA: TGTGCCACCAGTGACCCGCGGAGTACAGATACGCAGTATTTT
CDR3: CATSDPRSTDTQYF

D: NA
length: 18
V: TRBV7-9
size: NA
J: TRBJ2-1
DNA: TGTGCCAGCAGCTTAGGAATATTGACTCTAAGCTCCTACAATGAGCAGTTCTTC
CDR3: CASSLGILTLSSYNEQFF

D: TRBD2
length: 18
V: TRBV5-1
size: many
J: TRBJ2-7
DNA: TGCGCCAGCAGCTTGAGCCAGATCTCGGCGGGAGTTTCCTACGAGCAGTACTTC
CDR3: CASSLSQISAGVSYEQYF

D: TRBD1
length: 16
V: TRBV18
size: NA
J: TRBJ2-7
DNA: TGTGCCAGCTCACCAAAAGCCGGGACAGGGCTCTACGAGCAGTACTTC
CDR3: CASSPKAGTGLYEQYF

D: NA
length: 11
V: TRBV6-6
size: many
J: TRBJ2-3
DNA: TGTGCCAGCAGCGCTGCCGATACGCAGTATTTT
CDR3: CASSAADTQYF

D: TRBD2
length: 15
V: TRBV7-6
size: many
J: TRBJ2-2
DNA: TGTGCCAGCAGGAGACTAGCGGGAAACACCGGGGAGCTGTTTTTT
CDR3: CASRRLAGNTGELFF

D: NA
length: 15
V: TRBV18
size: few
J: TRBJ1-5
DNA: TGTGCCAGCTCTCCTACAGGGCGGGGCAATCAGCCCCAGCATTTT
CDR3: CASSPTGRGNQPQHF

D: TRBD1
length: 18
V: TRBV4-1
size: few
J: TRBJ2-7
DNA: TGCGCCAGCAGCCAAAAAGCTGTGATGGGACAGGGCTCCTACGAGCAGTACTTC
CDR3: CASSQKAVMGQGSYEQYF

D: TRBD1
length: 16
V: TRBV7-2
size: few
J: TRBJ2-1
DNA: TGTGCCAGCAGCCCCCGACAGGGGTTAACGGACAATGAGCAGTTCTTC
CDR3: CASSPRQGLTDNEQFF

D: NA
length: 15
V: TRBV2
size: many
J: TRBJ2-5
DNA: TGTGCCAGCAGTGAAGCGCGACTAGAGGGGGAGACCCAGTACTTC
CDR3: CASSEARLEGETQYF

D: TRBD2
length: 14
V: TRBV3-1
size: NA
J: TRBJ2-3
DNA: TGTGCCAGCAGCCGAGCGGGAGGCACAGATACGCAGTATTTT
CDR3: CASSRAGGTDTQYF

D: NA
length: 14
V: TRBV5-1
size: few
J: TRBJ2-1
DNA: TGCGCCAGCAGTAAGGGGGAGGGTTACAATGAGCAGTTCTTC
CDR3: CASSKGEGYNEQFF

D: NA
length: 16
V: TRBV4-3
size: few
J: TRBJ1-6
DNA: TGCGCCAGCAGCCATCCACCCGGGACACATTATTCACCCCTCCACTTT
CDR3: CASSHPPGTHYSPLHF

D: TRBD1
length: 15
V: TRBV4-1
size: NA
J: TRBJ2-7
DNA: TGCGCCAGCAGCCAAGGGGACAGGGGGCCCTACGAGCAGTACTTC
CDR3: CASSQGDRGPYEQYF

D: TRBD2
length: 14
V: TRBV5-4
size: few
J: TRBJ2-5
DNA: TGTGCCAGCAGCTTTGGACTAGCGGCCGGGACCCAGTACTTC
CDR3: CASSFGLAAGTQYF

D: NA
length: 15
V: TRBV7-9
size: NA
J: TRBJ2-3
DNA: TGTGCCAGCAGCCCTTCGGGACACCGCACAGATACGCAGTATTTT
CDR3: CASSPSGHRTDTQYF

D: NA
length: 16
V: TRBV30
size: few
J: TRBJ2-6
DNA: TGTGCCTGGAGGGACAGCCATTCCTCTGGGGCCAACGTCCTGACTTTC
CDR3: CAWRDSHSSGANVLTF

D: TRBD1
length: 16
V: TRBV20-1
size: few
J: TRBJ1-5
DNA: TGCAGTGCTAGAGATCTAGGACAGGGCGGGAATCAGCCCCAGCATTTT
CDR3: CSARDLGQGGNQPQHF

D: NA
length: 14
V: TRBV20-1
size: few
J: TRBJ2-3
DNA: TGCAGTGCTAGCCACAGGGCACCCACAGATACGCAGTATTTT
CDR3: CSASHRAPTDTQYF

D: TRBD2
length: 17
V: TRBV3-1
size: NA
J: TRBJ2-1
DNA: TGTGCCAGCAGCCAAGCCTCATCTAGCGGCCGCCTCAATGAGCAGTTCTTC
CDR3: CASSQASSSGRLNEQFF

D: TRBD1
length: 15
V: TRBV6-1
size: NA
J: TRBJ2-5
DNA: TGTGCCAGCAGCCCCCGGACAGGGACTCGAGAGACCCAGTACTTC
CDR3: CASSPRTGTRETQYF

D: TRBD1
length: 15
V: TRBV20-1
size: NA
J: TRBJ2-7
DNA: TGCAGTGCTAGACCCAGGACAGGAGCAGCCTACGAGCAGTACTTC
CDR3: CSARPRTGAAYEQYF

D: NA
length: 14
V: TRBV7-9
size: many
J: TRBJ2-7
DNA: TGTGCCAGCAGCTTGCGAAGGGGGGACTACGAGCAGTACTTC
CDR3: CASSLRRGDYEQYF

D: NA
length: 13
V: TRBV12-3/TRBV12-4
size: many
J: TRBJ1-1
DNA: TGTGCCAGCAGTGAGAATCGGTACACTGAAGCTTTCTTT
CDR3: CASSENRYTEAFF

D: TRBD2
length: 16
V: TRBV25-1
size: few
J: TRBJ2-3
DNA: TGTGCCAGCAGCCGGGGGACTAGCGGGAGAACAGATACGCAGTATTTT
CDR3: CASSRGTSGRTDTQYF

D: NA
length: 14
V: TRBV4-2
size: many
J: TRBJ2-7
DNA: TGTGCCAGCAGCCTCTGGAAGGGTTTATACGAGCAGTACTTC
CDR3: CASSLWKGLYEQYF